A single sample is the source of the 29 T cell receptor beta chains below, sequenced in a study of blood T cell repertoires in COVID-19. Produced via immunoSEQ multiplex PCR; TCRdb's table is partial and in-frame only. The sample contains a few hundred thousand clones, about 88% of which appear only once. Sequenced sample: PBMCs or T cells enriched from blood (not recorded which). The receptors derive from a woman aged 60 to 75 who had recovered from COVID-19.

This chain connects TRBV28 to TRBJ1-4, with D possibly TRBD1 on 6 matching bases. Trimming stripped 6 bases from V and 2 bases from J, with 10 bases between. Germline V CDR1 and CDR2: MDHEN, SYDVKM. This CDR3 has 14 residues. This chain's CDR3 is CASRSGQTNEKLFF. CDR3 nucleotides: TGTGCCAGCAGATCTGGACAGACTAATGAAAAACTGTTTTTT.

The CDR3 coding sequence is TGTGCCAGCGGGGACAGGGGGCGCCAGGAAAAACTGTTTTTT. As protein: CASGDRGRQEKLFF. The V and J genes are TRBV27 and TRBJ1-4; 12 bases agree with TRBD1. The CDR3 runs to 14 residues. CDR1 and CDR2 from the germline V gene are MNHEY and SMNVEV (reference sequence). Unmatched junction bases numbered 6, after V lost 8 bases and J lost 8 bases.

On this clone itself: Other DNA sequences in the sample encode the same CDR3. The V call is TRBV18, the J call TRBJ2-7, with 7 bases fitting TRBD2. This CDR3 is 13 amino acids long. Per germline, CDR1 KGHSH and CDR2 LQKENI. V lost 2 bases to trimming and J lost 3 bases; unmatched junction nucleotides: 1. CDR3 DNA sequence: TGTGCCAGCTCACCAGGGAGGGGCTACGAGCAGTACGTC. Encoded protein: CASSPGRGYEQYV.

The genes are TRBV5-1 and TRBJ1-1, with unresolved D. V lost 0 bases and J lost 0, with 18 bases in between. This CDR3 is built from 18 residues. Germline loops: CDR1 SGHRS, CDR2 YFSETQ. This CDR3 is CASSLEGGYPLVNTEAFF. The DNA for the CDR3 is TGCGCCAGCAGCTTGGAAGGAGGGTACCCGTTGGTGAACACTGAAGCTTTCTTT.

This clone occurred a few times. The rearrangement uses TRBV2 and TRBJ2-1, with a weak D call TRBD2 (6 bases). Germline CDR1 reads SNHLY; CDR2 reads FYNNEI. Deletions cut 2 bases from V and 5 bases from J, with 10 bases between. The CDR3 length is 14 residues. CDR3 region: CASSETGGHNEQFF. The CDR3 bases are TGTGCCAGCAGTGAAACCGGGGGACACAATGAGCAGTTCTTC. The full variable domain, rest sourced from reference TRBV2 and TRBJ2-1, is EPEVTQTPSHQVTQMGQEVILRCVPISNHLYFYWYRQILGQKVEFLVSFYNNEISEKSEIFDDQFSVERPDGSNFTLKIRSTKLEDSAMYFCASSETGGHNEQFFGPGTRLTVL.

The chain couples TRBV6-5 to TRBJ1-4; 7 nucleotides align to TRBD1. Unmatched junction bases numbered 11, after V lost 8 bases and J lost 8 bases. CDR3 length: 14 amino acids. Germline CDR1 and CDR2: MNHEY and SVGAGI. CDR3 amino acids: CASDLGDRPEKLFF. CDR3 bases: TGTGCCAGCGATTTAGGGGACAGACCAGAAAAACTGTTTTTT.

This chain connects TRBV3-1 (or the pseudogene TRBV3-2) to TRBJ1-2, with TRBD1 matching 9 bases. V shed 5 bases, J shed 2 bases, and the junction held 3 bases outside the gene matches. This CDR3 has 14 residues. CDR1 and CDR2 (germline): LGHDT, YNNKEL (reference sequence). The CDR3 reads CASSYGTGNYGYTF. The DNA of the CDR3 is TGTGCCAGCAGCTACGGGACAGGGAACTATGGCTACACCTTC.

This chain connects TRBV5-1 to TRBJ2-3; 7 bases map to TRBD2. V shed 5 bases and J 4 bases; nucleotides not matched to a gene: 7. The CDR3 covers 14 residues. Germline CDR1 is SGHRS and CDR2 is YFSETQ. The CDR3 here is CASSQGLDADTQYF. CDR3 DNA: TGCGCCAGCAGTCAAGGACTAGACGCAGATACGCAGTATTTT.

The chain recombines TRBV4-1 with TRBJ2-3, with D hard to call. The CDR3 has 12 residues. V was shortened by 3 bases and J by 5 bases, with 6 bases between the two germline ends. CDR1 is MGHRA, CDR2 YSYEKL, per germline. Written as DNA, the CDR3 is TGCGCCAGCAGCCACCCCTTAGATACGCAGTATTTT. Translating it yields CASSHPLDTQYF.

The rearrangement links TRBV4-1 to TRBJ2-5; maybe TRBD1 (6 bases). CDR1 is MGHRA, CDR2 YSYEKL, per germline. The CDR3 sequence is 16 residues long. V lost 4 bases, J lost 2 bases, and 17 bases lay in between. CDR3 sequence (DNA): TGCGCCAGCAGCCTCTACCCGGGACAAGCACAAGAGACCCAGTACTTC. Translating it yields CASSLYPGQAQETQYF.

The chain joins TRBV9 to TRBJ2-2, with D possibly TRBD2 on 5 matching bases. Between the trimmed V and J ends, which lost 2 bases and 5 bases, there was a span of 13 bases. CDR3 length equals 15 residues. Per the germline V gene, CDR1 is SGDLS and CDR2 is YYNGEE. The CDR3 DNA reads TGTGCCAGCAGCGTGCGAGGGTCGGGGACCGGGGAGCTGTTTTTT. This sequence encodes CASSVRGSGTGELFF. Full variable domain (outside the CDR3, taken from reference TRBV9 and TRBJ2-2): DSGVTQTPKHLITATGQRVTLRCSPRSGDLSVYWYQQSLDQGLQFLIQYYNGEERAKGNILERFSAQQFPDLHSELNLSSLELGDSALYFCASSVRGSGTGELFFGEGSRLTVL.

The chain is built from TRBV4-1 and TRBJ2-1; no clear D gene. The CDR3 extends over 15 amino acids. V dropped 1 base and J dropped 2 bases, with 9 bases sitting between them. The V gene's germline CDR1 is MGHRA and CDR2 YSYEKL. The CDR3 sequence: CASSQGRGTYNEQFF. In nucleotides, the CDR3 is TGCGCCAGCAGCCAAGGAAGAGGAACCTACAATGAGCAGTTCTTC.

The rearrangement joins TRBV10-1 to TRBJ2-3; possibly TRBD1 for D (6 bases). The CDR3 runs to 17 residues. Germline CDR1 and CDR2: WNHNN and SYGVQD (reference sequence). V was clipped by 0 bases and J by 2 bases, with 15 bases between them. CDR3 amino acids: CASSESGAGVATDTQYF. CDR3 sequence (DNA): TGCGCCAGCAGTGAGTCGGGGGCAGGGGTAGCCACAGATACGCAGTATTTT.

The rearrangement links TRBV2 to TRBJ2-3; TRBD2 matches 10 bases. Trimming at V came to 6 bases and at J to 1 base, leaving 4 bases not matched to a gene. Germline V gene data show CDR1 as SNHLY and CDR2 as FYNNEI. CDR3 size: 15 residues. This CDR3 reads CASRDTSGGTDTQYF. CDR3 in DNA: TGTGCCAGCAGGGACACTAGCGGGGGCACAGATACGCAGTATTTT.

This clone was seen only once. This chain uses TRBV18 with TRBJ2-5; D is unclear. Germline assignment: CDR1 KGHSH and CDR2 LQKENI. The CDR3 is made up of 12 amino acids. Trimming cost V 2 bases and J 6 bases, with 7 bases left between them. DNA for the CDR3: TGTGCCAGCTCACCAGAGAGAAAGACCCAGTACTTC. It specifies CASSPERKTQYF.

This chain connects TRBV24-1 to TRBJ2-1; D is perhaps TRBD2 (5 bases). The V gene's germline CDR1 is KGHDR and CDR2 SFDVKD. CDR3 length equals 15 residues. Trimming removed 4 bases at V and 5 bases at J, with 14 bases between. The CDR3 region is CATSDPRGRNNEQFF. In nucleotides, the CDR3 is TGTGCCACCAGTGACCCCCGCGGGCGGAACAATGAGCAGTTCTTC.

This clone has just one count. The CDR3 bases are TGCAGTGCTAGTCAGGGTGGCGAGCAGTACTTC. Translating it yields CSASQGGEQYF. The chain combines TRBV20-1 with TRBJ2-7, with D perhaps matching TRBD1 (5 bases). Deletions cut 3 bases from V and 6 bases from J, with 9 bases between. The CDR3 sequence is 11 residues long. Germline V gene sequence: CDR1 DFQATT, CDR2 SNEGSKA (reference sequence).

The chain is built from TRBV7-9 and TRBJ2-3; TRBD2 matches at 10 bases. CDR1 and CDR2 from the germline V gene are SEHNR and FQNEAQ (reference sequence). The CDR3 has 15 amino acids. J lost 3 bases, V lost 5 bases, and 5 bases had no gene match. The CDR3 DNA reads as TGTGCCAGCAGCCCAAGCGGGGGGGAAACAGATACGCAGTATTTT. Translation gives CASSPSGGETDTQYF.

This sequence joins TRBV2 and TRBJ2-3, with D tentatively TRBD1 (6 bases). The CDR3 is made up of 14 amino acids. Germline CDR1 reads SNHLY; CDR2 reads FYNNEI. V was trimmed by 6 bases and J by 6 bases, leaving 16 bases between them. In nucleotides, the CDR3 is TGTGCCAGCAGGTCCGGACAGAAAATGGATACGCAGTATTTT. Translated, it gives CASRSGQKMDTQYF.

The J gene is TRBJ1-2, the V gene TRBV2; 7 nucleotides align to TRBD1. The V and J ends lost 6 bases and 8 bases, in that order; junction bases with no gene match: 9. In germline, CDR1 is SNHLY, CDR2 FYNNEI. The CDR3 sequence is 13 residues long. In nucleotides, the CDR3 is TGTGCCAGCAGGGACAGGCCTAATCCCGGCTACACCTTC. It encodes CASRDRPNPGYTF.

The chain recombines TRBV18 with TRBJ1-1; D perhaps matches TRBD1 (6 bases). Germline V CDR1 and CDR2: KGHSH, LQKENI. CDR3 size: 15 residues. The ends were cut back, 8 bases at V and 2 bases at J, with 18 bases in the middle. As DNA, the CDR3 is TGTGCCAGCGGAAGGGGGGAGGGTCTCAACACTGAAGCTTTCTTT. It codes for CASGRGEGLNTEAFF.

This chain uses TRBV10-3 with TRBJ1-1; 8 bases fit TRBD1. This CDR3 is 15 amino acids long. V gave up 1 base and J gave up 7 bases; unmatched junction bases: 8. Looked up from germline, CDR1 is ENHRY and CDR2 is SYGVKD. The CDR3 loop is CAISELGQANYEAFF. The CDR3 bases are TGTGCCATCAGTGAGTTGGGACAGGCCAACTATGAAGCTTTCTTT.

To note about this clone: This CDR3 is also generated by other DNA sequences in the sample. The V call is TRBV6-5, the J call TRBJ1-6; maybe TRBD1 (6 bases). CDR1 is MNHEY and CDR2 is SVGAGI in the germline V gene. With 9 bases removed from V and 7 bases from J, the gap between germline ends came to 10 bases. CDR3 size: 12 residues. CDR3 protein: CASRTGNSPLHF. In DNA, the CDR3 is TGTGCCAGTAGAACAGGGAATTCACCCCTCCACTTT.

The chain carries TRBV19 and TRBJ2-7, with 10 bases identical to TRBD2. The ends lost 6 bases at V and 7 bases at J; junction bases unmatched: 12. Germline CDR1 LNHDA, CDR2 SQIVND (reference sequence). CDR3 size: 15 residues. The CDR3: CASRTNYLAGAEQYF. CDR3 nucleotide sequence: TGTGCCAGTAGGACGAATTACCTAGCGGGGGCTGAGCAGTACTTC.

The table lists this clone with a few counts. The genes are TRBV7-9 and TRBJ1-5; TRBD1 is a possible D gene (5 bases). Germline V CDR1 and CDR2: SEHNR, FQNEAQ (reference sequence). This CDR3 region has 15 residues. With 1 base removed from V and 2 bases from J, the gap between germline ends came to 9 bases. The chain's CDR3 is CASSLEGRGNQPQHF. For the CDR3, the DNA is TGTGCCAGCAGCTTAGAGGGGCGCGGCAATCAGCCCCAGCATTTT.

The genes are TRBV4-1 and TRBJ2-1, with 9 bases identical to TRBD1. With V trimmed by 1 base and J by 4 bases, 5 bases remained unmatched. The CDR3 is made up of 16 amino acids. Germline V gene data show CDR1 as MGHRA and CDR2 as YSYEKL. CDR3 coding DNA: TGCGCCAGCAGCCAAGTTGCGGGACAGGGTTACAATGAGCAGTTCTTC. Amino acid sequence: CASSQVAGQGYNEQFF.

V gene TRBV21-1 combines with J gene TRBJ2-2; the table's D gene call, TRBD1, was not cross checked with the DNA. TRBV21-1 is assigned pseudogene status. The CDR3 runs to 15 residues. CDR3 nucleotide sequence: TGTGCCAGCAGCCTAATGGACAGGGCCACCGGGGAGCTGTTTTTT. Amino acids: CASSLMDRATGELFF.

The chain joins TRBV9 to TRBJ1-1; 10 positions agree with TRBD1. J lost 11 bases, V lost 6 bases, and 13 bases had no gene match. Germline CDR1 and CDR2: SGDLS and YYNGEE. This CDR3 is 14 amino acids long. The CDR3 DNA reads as TGTGCCAGCACCCCTGGACAGGGGGTCCAGGAGGCTTTCTTT. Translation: CASTPGQGVQEAFF.

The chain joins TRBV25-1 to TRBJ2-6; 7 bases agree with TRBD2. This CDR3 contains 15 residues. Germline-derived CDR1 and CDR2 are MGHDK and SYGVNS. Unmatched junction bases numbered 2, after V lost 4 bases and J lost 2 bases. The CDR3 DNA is TGTGCCAGCAGTGTGGGGGGGGCTGGGGCCAACGTCCTGACTTTC. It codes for CASSVGGAGANVLTF.